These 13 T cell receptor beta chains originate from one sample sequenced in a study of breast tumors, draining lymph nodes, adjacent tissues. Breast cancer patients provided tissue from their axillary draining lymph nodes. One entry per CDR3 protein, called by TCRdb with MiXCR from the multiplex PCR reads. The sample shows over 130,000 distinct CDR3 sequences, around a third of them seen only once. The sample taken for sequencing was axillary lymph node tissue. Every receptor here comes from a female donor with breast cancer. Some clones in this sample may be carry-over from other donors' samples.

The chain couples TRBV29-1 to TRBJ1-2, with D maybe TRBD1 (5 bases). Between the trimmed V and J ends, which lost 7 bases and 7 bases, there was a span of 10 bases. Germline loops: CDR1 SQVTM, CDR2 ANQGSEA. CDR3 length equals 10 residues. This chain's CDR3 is CSAWTSGYTF. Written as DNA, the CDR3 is TGCAGCGCCTGGACAAGTGGCTACACCTTC.

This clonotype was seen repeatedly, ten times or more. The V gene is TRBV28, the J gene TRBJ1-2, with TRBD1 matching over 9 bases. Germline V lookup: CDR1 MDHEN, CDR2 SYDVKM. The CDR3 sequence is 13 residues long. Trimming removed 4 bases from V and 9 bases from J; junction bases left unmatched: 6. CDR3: CASSSNRGHRYTF. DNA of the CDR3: TGTGCCAGCAGTTCAAACAGGGGGCATCGCTACACCTTC.

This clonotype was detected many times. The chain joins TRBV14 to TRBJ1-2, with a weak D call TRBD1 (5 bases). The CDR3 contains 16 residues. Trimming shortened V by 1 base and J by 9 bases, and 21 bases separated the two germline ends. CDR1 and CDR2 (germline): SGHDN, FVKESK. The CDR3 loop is CASSQGRWDLPLSYTF. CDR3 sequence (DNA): TGTGCCAGCAGCCAAGGTCGGTGGGACCTACCCCTTAGCTACACCTTC.

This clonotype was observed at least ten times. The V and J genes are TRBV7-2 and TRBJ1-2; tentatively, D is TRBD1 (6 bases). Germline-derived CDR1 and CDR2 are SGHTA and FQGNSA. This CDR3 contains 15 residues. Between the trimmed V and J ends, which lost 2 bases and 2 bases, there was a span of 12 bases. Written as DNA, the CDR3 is TGTGCCAGCAGCTTACACCCGGGGGCCAACTATGGCTACACCTTC. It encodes CASSLHPGANYGYTF.

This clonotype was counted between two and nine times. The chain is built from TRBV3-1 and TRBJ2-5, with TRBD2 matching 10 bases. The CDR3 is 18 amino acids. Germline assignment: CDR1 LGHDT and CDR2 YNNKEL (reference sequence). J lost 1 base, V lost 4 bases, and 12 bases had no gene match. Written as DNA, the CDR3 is TGTGCCAGCAGCCCAAGATGGAGAGCTAGCGGGGGCCAAGAGACCCAGTACTTC. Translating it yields CASSPRWRASGGQETQYF.

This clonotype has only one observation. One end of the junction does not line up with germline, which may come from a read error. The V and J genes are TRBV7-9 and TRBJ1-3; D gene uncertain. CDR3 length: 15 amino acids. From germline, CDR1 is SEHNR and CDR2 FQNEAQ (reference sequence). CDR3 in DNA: TGTGCCAGCAGCCCCTCGACCGACTCTGGAGACACCAAATATTTT. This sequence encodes CASSPSTDSGDTKYF.

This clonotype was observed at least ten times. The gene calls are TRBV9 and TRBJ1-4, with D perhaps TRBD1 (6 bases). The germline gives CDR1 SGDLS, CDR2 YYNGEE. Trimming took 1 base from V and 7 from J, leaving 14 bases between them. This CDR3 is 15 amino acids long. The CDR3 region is CASSVRGIGGEKLFF. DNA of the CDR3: TGTGCCAGCAGCGTAAGGGGGATAGGAGGTGAAAAACTGTTTTTT.

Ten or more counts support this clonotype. The CDR3 region has the DNA TGTGCCAGCAGCGTAGGTGGAGTTTCCTACGAGCAGTACTTC. This sequence encodes CASSVGGVSYEQYF. V is TRBV9 and J is TRBJ2-7; D is ambiguous. The germline gives CDR1 SGDLS, CDR2 YYNGEE. Trimming took 0 bases from V and 1 from J, leaving 8 bases between them. The CDR3 is made up of 14 amino acids.

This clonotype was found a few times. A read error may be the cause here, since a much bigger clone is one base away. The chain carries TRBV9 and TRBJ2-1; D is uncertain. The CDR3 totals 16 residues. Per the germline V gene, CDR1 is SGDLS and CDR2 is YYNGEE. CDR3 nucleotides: TGTGCCAGCAACCAAGGCCGGGCAAGCTCCTACAATGCGCAGTTCTTC. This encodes CASNQGRASSYNAQFF.

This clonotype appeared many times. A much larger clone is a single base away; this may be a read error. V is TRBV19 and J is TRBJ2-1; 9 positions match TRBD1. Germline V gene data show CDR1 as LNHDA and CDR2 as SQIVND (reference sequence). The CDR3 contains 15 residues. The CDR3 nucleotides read TGTGCCGGTAGTATTGGGGACAGGGTTAGGAATGAGCAGTTCTTC. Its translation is CAGSIGDRVRNEQFF.

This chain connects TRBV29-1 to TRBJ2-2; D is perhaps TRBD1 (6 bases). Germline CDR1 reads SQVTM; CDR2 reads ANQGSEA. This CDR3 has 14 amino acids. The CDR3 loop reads CSTEGQQNTGELFF. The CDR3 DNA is TGCAGTACTGAAGGACAGCAGAACACCGGGGAGCTGTTTTTT.

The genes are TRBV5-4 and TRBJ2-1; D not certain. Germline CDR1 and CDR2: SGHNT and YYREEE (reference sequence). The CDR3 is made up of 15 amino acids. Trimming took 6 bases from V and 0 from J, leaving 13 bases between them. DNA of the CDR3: TGTGCCAGCAACCACTCCACCAGCTCCTACAATGAGCAGTTCTTC. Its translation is CASNHSTSSYNEQFF.

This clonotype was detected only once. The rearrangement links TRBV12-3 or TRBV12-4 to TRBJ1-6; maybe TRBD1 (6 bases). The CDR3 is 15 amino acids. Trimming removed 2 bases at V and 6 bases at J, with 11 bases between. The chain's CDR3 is CASSLQGMSNSPLHF. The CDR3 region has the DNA TGTGCCAGCAGTTTACAGGGGATGTCTAATTCACCCCTCCACTTT.